These T cell receptor beta chains were read from a single sample in a study of shared clonotypes between healthy human individuals. The data were produced by immunoSEQ multiplex PCR, yet TCRdb's version contains in-frame clones alone and is incomplete. The sample gives roughly 1,500,000 clones, approximately 98.5% of which show up once; approximately 0.4% is in the top ten. The sample taken for sequencing was naive CD4+ T cells sorted from blood. The receptors derive from a man aged 25 to 45 in good health. The CDR3 runs from the conserved cysteine through the conserved F or W. The D gene is left open where the match is weak. Not all rows give a size; the values are once, few, many and, for expanded clones, a class.

J	D	size	V	DNA	CDR3
TRBJ2-2	.	once	TRBV6-5	TGTGCCAGCAGTTACGAGGGAAAGGCCGGGGAGCTGTTTTTT	CASSYEGKAGELFF
TRBJ2-5	.	.	TRBV7-9	TGTGCCAGCAGCCCTGGGGGGACCCAGTACTTC	CASSPGGTQYF
TRBJ1-1	.	.	TRBV11-3	TGTGCCAGCAGCTTATCAGGCTTCACTGAAGCTTTCTTT	CASSLSGFTEAFF
TRBJ2-1	.	once	TRBV7-7	TGTGCTAGCAGCTCCCAGGGACGGTACAATGAGCAGTTCTTC	CASSSQGRYNEQFF
TRBJ2-5	.	.	TRBV25-1	TGTGCCAGCAGTGAATTGGGAGAGACCCAGTACTTC	CASSELGETQYF
TRBJ1-3	.	.	TRBV27	TGTGCCAGCAGTTTCGCGGACAGAAACACCATATATTTT	CASSFADRNTIYF
TRBJ2-1	.	.	TRBV19	TGTGCCAGCGCCTCTCGGGGACTTATATACAATGAGCAGTTCTTC	CASASRGLIYNEQFF
TRBJ1-3	.	.	TRBV4-3	TGCGCCAGCAGCCAAGATGGGAGCTCTGGAAACACCATATATTTT	CASSQDGSSGNTIYF
TRBJ2-1	.	.	TRBV18	TGTGCCAGCTCACCATCCGGGAATGAGCAGTTCTTC	CASSPSGNEQFF
TRBJ2-6	TRBD1	.	TRBV4-1	TGCGCCAGCAGCCGGATTGGGACAGGAGGCTCTGGGGCCAACGTCCTGACTTTC	CASSRIGTGGSGANVLTF
TRBJ2-2	.	.	TRBV7-9	TGTGCCAGCAGCCCTACCGGACAGTCCACCGGGGAGCTGTTTTTT	CASSPTGQSTGELFF
TRBJ2-1	.	.	TRBV19	TGTGCCACCATGGCGTATATCAATGAGCAGTTCTTC	CATMAYINEQFF
TRBJ2-7	.	.	TRBV28	TGTGCCAGCAGTTTTTACAGGGCTTATTCGTCCTACGAGCAGTACTTC	CASSFYRAYSSYEQYF
TRBJ1-5	.	.	TRBV28	TGTGCCAGCAGAGGGGGGGCGGTACAGCCCCAGCATTTT	CASRGGAVQPQHF
TRBJ2-3	.	.	TRBV6-5	TGTGCCAGCAGAAAGGGGGATACGCAGTATTTT	CASRKGDTQYF
TRBJ2-1	TRBD1	.	TRBV4-3	TGCGCCAGCAGCCAAGCCCCGGGACAGTCGAATGAGCAGTTCTTC	CASSQAPGQSNEQFF